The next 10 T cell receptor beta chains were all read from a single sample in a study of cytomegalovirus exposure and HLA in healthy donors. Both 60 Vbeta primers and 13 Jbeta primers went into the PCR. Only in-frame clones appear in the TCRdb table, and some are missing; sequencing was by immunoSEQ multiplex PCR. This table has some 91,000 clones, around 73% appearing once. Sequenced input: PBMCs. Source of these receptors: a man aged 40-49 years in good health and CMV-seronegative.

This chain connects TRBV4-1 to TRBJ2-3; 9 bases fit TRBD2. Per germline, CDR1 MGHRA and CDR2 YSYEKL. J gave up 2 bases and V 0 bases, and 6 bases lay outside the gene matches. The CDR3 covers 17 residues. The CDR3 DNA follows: TGCGCCAGCAGCCAAGATCAAGCGGGAGGCTACACAGATACGCAGTATTTT. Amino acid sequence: CASSQDQAGGYTDTQYF.

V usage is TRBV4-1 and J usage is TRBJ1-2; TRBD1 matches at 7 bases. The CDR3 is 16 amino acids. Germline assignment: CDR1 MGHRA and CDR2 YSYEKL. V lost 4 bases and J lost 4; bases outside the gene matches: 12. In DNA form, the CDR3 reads TGCGCCAGCAGCCGCACCACAGGGGCATTAATCTATGGCTACACCTTC. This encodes CASSRTTGALIYGYTF.

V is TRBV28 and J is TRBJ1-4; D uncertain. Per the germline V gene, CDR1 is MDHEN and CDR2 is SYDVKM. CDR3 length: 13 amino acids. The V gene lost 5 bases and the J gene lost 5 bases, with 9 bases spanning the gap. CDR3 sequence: CASSPRRNEKLFF. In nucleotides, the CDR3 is TGTGCCAGCAGTCCCCGGAGAAATGAAAAACTGTTTTTT.

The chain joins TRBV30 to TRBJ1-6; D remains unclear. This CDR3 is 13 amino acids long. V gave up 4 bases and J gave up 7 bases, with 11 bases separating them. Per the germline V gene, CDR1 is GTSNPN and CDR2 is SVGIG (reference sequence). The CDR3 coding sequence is TGTGCCTGGACCCCGGCCGGGAATTCACCCCTCCACTTT. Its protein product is CAWTPAGNSPLHF.

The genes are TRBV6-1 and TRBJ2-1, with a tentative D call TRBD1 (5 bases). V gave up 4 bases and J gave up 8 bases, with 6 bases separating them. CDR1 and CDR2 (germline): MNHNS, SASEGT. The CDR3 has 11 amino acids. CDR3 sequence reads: CASSARDEQFF. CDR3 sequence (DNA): TGTGCCAGCAGTGCCAGGGATGAGCAGTTCTTC.

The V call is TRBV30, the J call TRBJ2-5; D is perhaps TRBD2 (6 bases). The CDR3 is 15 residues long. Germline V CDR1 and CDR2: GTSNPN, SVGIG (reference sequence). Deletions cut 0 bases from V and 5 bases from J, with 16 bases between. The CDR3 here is CAWSVLAGTVETQYF. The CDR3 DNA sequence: TGTGCCTGGAGTGTTCTGGCAGGGACTGTGGAGACCCAGTACTTC.

CDR3 sequence: CASSLDRYTEAFF. CDR3 nucleotides: TGTGCCAGCAGCTTGGACAGATACACTGAAGCTTTCTTT. The chain uses TRBV7-6 and TRBJ1-1, with TRBD1 as a possible D gene (6 bases). Trimming pared 3 bases from V and 3 bases from J, leaving 8 bases between. The CDR3 has 13 amino acids. The germline gives CDR1 SGHVS, CDR2 FNYEAQ.

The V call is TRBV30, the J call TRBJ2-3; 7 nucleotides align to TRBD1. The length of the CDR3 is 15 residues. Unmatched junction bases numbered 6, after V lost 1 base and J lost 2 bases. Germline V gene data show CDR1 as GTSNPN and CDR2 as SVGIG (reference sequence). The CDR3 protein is CAWSGATGPTDTQYF. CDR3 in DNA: TGTGCCTGGAGTGGGGCGACAGGGCCCACAGATACGCAGTATTTT.

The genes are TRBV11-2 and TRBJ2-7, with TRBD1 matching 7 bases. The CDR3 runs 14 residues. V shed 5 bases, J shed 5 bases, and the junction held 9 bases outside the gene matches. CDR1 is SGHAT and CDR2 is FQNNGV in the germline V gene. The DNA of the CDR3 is TGTGCCAGCAGCACGGGACAGCGTTCCAACGAGCAGTACTTC. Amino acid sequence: CASSTGQRSNEQYF.

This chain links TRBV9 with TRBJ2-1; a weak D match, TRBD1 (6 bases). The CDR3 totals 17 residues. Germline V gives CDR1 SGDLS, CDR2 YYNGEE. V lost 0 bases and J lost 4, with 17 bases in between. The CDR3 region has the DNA TGTGCCAGCAGCGTAGATAGGGGGACGTTTCTTTACAATGAGCAGTTCTTC. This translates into CASSVDRGTFLYNEQFF.